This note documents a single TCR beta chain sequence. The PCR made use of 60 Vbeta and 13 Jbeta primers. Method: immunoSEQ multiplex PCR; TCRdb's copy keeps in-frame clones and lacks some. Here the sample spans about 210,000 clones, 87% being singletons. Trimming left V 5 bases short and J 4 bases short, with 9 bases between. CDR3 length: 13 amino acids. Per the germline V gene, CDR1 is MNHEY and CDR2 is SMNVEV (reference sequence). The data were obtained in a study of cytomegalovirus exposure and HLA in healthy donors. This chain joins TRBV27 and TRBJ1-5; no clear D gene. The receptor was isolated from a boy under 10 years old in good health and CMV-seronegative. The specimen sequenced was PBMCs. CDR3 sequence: CASSRQTNQPQHF. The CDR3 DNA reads TGTGCCAGCAGTCGGCAGACTAATCAGCCCCAGCATTTT.